This T cell receptor (beta chain) was observed in a study of cytomegalovirus exposure and HLA in healthy donors. Study-level background: Roughly 80 million unique TCRs from HLA-typed donors made up an early data release.

60 Vbeta and 13 Jbeta primers were used in PCR. Using immunoSEQ multiplex PCR, the repertoire was profiled, and TCRdb retains in-frame clones only, with some absent. The repertoire holds 190,000 or so clones, with about four fifths as singletons. V shed 5 bases and J 3 bases; nucleotides not matched to a gene: 8. The CDR3 spans 15 residues. Germline CDR1 MNHEY, CDR2 SVGAGI. Whole-study results and caveats: Specific recognition of CMV antigens was confirmed in vitro for a few chains (all CMV-associated). An assumption of roughly uniform sequencing depth across donors underlay the presence/absence analyses.

As regards this clone: The antigen is not known.

The source of this sequence is a woman aged 45-65 years in good health and CMV-seropositive. The chain uses TRBV6-5 and TRBJ1-1; 8 bases map to TRBD1. Sample: PBMCs. CDR3 in DNA: TGTGCCAGCAGTGCCGGGACAGGCCCCTACACTGAAGCTTTCTTT. Translated, it gives CASSAGTGPYTEAFF.